The present T cell receptor (beta chain) was sequenced within a study of blood T cell repertoires in COVID-19. Overall study context: The samples span acute and convalescent COVID-19 from the United States, Italy and Spain. PBMCs, B-cell-depleted T cells, or T cells were the source of the cDNA or gDNA that made up the material.

As originally analysed: For nucleated cells, counts were estimated from reference gene primer amplification. The data were produced by immunoSEQ multiplex PCR, yet TCRdb's version contains in-frame clones alone and is incomplete. V and J calls and clone size come straight from that table; D and trimming were deduced from the DNA. The profile shows under 150,000 clones, less than 80% of them singletons. The specimen was peripheral blood. The receptor comes from a man aged 55 to 70 with acute or convalescent COVID-19.

Here the CDR3 DNA reads TGTGCCAGCTCACCTACTATAGACAGGGCCGGTGGCTACACCTTC. Protein: CASSPTIDRAGGYTF. J is TRBJ1-2 and V is TRBV18, with TRBD1 identical over 7 bases. Germline V gene sequence: CDR1 KGHSH, CDR2 LQKENI. This CDR3 is 15 amino acids long. The J segment lost 7 bases and the V segment lost 3 bases, leaving 11 bases of the junction unmatched.